This TCR beta chain originates from a study of blood T cell repertoires in COVID-19 (dated by TCRdb to 2018 to 2020). A note on the overall study: Samples from collaborators originated in the United States, Italy and Spain and spanned both the acute and convalescent phases of COVID-19. Deeply sampled blood TCRbeta repertoires from subjects exposed to, actively infected with, or recovered from COVID-19 were included in the dataset. The material from the prospective study consisted of cDNA or gDNA derived from T cells, B-cell-depleted T cells, or PBMCs. Where available, HLA class I and class II types were taken from metadata supplied by the sample provider and were not determined by assay-based typing. Samples were obtained from the ongoing ImmuneRACE study (first 160 participants) and from 1,200 or so subjects provided by 6 global collaborators. The repertoires were made available in a free public database intended to serve as a resource for research on the immune response to SARS-CoV-2. A de-identified subject ID, COVID-19 status, age in years and sex were almost always included in the sample metadata.

The paper as a whole reports these results and caveats: Clinical and demographic metadata were provided uncurated, with the amount varying by source and participant.

Points on this clone: Its antigen has not been determined. Base-call qualities are not available, and no considerably larger clone is one nucleotide away.

From a lookup of the germline V gene, CDR1 and CDR2 are SQVTM and ANQGSEA. V and J are truncated by 2 bases and 2 bases respectively, leaving an intervening sequence of 7 bases. From its cysteine to its phenylalanine, the CDR3 spans 13 amino acids. The kept DNA is CDR3 alone, 39 bases in frame from the first base. Participants in the prospective study were aged about 18 to 89 years, lived in 24 United States geographic areas, and enrolled through a virtual design. In the prospective study, cohorts were assigned on the basis of participant-reported clinical history obtained from a screening survey and a study questionnaire. ImmuneRACE Cohort 3 recovered participants were defined by two consecutive negative NP/OP PCR tests, healthcare professional clearance, or symptom resolution. Mobile phlebotomists in the prospective study collected whole blood, serum and a nasopharyngeal or oropharyngeal swab from every participant. Additional blood draws and questionnaires over an approximately two-month period could optionally be provided by prospective study participants. Before DNA extraction, prospective study blood samples were shipped either frozen or at room temperature.

TCRbeta CDR3 regions were amplified from genomic DNA by means of the immunoSEQ Assay, a bias-controlled multiplex PCR. In the authors' own workflow: Within the assay, amplification of reference gene primers was used to estimate how many nucleated cells each sample contained. To quantify the absolute abundance of each unique TCRbeta CDR3 rearrangement, sequence reads were collapsed and filtered. For each sample, productive Simpson clonality was calculated as the square root of Simpson's diversity index over productive rearrangements. As stored in TCRdb, this immuneACCESS dataset retains in-frame rearrangements with V and J assigned. A fraction of the clones does not appear; measured against another copy, unresolved V genes explain less than half of the discrepancy, and the remainder lacks a known reason. That table gives V, J and clone size, and the DNA gave D and trimming. This sample gives about 310,000 clones in total; 70% to 90% of them show up just once. The ten biggest clones cover 8% to 10% of the sample.

The V and J segments used are TRBV29-1 and TRBJ2-4; a tentative D match to TRBD1 spans 6 bases. The TCR comes from a woman in her thirties or forties who had recovered from COVID-19. Sequenced sample: PBMCs or T cells enriched from blood (not recorded which). In nucleotides, the sequence is TGCAGCGTTGAACAGGGGCCCAAAAACATTCAGTACTTC. Translated, it gives CSVEQGPKNIQYF.